This is a list of T cell receptor beta chains from one sample in a study of Ad26.COV2.S vaccination and SARS-CoV-2 variants. Using immunoSEQ multiplex PCR, the repertoire was profiled, and TCRdb retains in-frame clones only, with some absent. The data contain approximately 280,000 clones, approximately 89% of them singletons. This specimen was peripheral blood, taken in a trial of Ad26.COV2.S vaccine versus placebo. The receptors stem from a person aged 18-65 years who received the Ad26.COV2.S COVID-19 vaccine or a placebo. CDR3s include the opening cysteine and the closing phenylalanine or tryptophan. Fields, in order: clone size, D gene, J gene, V gene, CDR3 protein, CDR3 DNA. D genes are given only for firm matches. Clone size, where shown, is once, few, many, or a class for clones that have expanded.

clone_size: once; d_call: NA; j_call: TRBJ1-2; v_call: TRBV27; cdr3_aa: CASSPKVIGTGYGYTF; cdr3_nt: TGTGCCAGCAGTCCAAAGGTCATAGGGACCGGCTATGGCTACACCTTC
clone_size: NA; d_call: TRBD2; j_call: TRBJ2-2; v_call: TRBV5-1; cdr3_aa: CASSLVGRAPGELFF; cdr3_nt: TGCGCCAGCAGCTTGGTCGGGAGGGCCCCCGGGGAGCTGTTTTTT
clone_size: NA; d_call: TRBD2; j_call: TRBJ2-7; v_call: TRBV6-6; cdr3_aa: CASRTGTSNVYEQYF; cdr3_nt: TGTGCCAGCAGAACAGGGACTAGCAATGTATACGAGCAGTACTTC
clone_size: NA; d_call: NA; j_call: TRBJ2-7; v_call: TRBV7-2; cdr3_aa: CASSLADSYEQYF; cdr3_nt: TGTGCCAGCAGCTTAGCTGACTCCTACGAGCAGTACTTC
clone_size: NA; d_call: NA; j_call: TRBJ1-4; v_call: TRBV2; cdr3_aa: CASSEVGPQDRKLFF; cdr3_nt: TGTGCCAGCAGTGAAGTCGGACCGCAAGACCGAAAACTGTTTTTT
clone_size: NA; d_call: TRBD1; j_call: TRBJ2-6; v_call: TRBV2; cdr3_aa: CASRAGTGSLTGANVLTF; cdr3_nt: TGTGCCAGCAGAGCCGGGACAGGCTCTCTTACTGGGGCCAACGTCCTGACTTTC
clone_size: NA; d_call: NA; j_call: TRBJ1-5; v_call: TRBV21-1; cdr3_aa: CASTYKAGGDQPQHF; cdr3_nt: TGTGCCAGCACCTATAAGGCAGGGGGGGATCAGCCCCAGCATTTT
clone_size: NA; d_call: TRBD2; j_call: TRBJ2-3; v_call: TRBV10-3; cdr3_aa: CASGTSGTSTDTQYF; cdr3_nt: TGTGCCTCAGGGACTAGCGGGACTAGCACAGATACGCAGTATTTT
clone_size: NA; d_call: NA; j_call: TRBJ1-1; v_call: TRBV6-5; cdr3_aa: CASSYPQGGTEAFF; cdr3_nt: TGTGCCAGCAGTTACCCCCAGGGAGGTACTGAAGCTTTCTTT
clone_size: NA; d_call: NA; j_call: TRBJ1-3; v_call: TRBV7-9; cdr3_aa: CASSAEEGVSGNTIYF; cdr3_nt: TGTGCCAGCAGCGCGGAGGAAGGGGTTTCAGGAAACACCATATATTTT
clone_size: few; d_call: NA; j_call: TRBJ1-2; v_call: TRBV30; cdr3_aa: CAWSAGPAYGYTF; cdr3_nt: TGTGCCTGGAGTGCGGGACCGGCCTATGGCTACACCTTC
clone_size: few; d_call: NA; j_call: TRBJ1-3; v_call: TRBV19; cdr3_aa: CASSINRKSSGNTIYF; cdr3_nt: TGTGCCAGTAGTATCAACCGGAAGAGCTCTGGAAACACCATATATTTT
clone_size: NA; d_call: NA; j_call: TRBJ1-5; v_call: TRBV6-5; cdr3_aa: CASSYPIAARNQPQHF; cdr3_nt: TGTGCCAGCAGTTATCCTATCGCCGCCAGAAATCAGCCCCAGCATTTT
clone_size: NA; d_call: NA; j_call: TRBJ1-4; v_call: TRBV2; cdr3_aa: CASSGRRNEKLFF; cdr3_nt: TGTGCCAGCAGTGGTCGGAGGAATGAAAAACTGTTTTTT
clone_size: NA; d_call: NA; j_call: TRBJ2-7; v_call: TRBV2; cdr3_aa: CASRTGVPSDF; cdr3_nt: TGTGCCAGCAGAACCGGGGTTCCGTCCGACTTC
clone_size: NA; d_call: TRBD1; j_call: TRBJ2-5; v_call: TRBV2; cdr3_aa: CASRDRGQETQYF; cdr3_nt: TGTGCCAGCAGGGACAGGGGGCAGGAGACCCAGTACTTC